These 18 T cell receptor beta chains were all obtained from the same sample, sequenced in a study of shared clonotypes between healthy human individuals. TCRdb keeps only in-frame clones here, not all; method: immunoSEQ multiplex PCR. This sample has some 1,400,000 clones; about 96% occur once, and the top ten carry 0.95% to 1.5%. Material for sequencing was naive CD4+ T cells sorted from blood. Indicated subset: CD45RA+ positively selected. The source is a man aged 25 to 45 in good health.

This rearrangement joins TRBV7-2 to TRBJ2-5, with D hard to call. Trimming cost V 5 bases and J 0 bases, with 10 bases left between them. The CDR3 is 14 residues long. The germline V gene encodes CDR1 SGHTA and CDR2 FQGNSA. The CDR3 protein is CASSVDTYQETQYF. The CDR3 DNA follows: TGTGCCAGCAGCGTGGATACGTACCAAGAGACCCAGTACTTC.

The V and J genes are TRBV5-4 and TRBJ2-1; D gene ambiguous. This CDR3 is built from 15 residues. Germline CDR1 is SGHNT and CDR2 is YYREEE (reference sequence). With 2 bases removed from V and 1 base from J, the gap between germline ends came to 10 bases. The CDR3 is CASSFSSNSYNEQFF. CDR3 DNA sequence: TGTGCCAGCAGCTTCAGCAGTAATTCCTACAATGAGCAGTTCTTC.

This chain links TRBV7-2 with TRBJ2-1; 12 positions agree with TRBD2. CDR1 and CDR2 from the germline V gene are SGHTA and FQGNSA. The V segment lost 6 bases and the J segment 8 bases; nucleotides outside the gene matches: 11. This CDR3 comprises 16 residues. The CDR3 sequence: CASRVLTSGSGDEQFF. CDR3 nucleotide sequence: TGTGCCAGCAGAGTTCTGACTAGCGGGAGTGGTGATGAGCAGTTCTTC.

CDR3 sequence (DNA): TGCGCCAGCTCCACCGGGACAGGGAGTTTCGAGCAGTACTTC. Translation gives CASSTGTGSFEQYF. The chain employs TRBV5-1 and TRBJ2-7, with TRBD1 identical over 9 bases. This CDR3 is 14 amino acids long. The germline V gene encodes CDR1 SGHRS and CDR2 YFSETQ. Trimming took 7 bases from V and 6 from J; bases not matched to a gene: 11.

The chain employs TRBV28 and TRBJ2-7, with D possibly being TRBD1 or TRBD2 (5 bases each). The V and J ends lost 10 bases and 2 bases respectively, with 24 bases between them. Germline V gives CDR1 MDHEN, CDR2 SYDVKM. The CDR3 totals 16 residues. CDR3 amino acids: CAIPDGPPGRAYEQYF. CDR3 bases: TGTGCCATACCCGATGGGCCCCCGGGACGGGCCTACGAGCAGTACTTC.

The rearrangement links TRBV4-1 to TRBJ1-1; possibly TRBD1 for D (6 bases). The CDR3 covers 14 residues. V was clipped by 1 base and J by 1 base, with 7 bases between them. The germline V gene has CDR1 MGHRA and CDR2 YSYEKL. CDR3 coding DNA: TGCGCCAGCAGCCAAGCACAGGGGAACACTGAAGCTTTCTTT. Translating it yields CASSQAQGNTEAFF.

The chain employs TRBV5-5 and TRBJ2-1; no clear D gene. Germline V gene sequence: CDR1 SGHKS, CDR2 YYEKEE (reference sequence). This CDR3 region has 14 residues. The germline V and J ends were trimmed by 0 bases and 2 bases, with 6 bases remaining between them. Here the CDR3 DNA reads TGTGCCAGCAGCTTGGCCGGTGCCTACAATGAGCAGTTCTTC. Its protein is CASSLAGAYNEQFF.

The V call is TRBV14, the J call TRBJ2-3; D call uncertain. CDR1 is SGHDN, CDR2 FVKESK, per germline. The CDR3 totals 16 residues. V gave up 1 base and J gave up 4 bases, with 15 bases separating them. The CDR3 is CASSQGWGYGSDTQYF. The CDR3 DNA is TGTGCCAGCAGCCAAGGGTGGGGATACGGCTCAGATACGCAGTATTTT.

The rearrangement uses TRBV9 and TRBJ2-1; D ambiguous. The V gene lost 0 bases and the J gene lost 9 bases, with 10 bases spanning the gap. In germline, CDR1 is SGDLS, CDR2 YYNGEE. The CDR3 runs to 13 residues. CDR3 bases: TGTGCCAGCAGCGTAGCAAGTCGTGGTGAGCAGTTCTTC. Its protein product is CASSVASRGEQFF.

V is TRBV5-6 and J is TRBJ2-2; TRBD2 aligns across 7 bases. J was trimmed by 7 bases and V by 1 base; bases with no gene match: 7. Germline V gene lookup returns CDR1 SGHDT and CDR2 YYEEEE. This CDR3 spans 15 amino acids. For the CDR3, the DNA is TGTGCCAGCAGCTTGTTGGCGGGGGTTGGCGGGGAGCTGTTTTTT. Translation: CASSLLAGVGGELFF.

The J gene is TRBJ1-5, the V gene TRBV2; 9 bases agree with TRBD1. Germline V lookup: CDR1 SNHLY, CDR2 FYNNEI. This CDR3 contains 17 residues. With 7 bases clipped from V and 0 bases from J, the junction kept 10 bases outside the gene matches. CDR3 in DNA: TGTGCCAGCAAGGACAGGGGAGCCCTCAATAGCAATCAGCCCCAGCATTTT. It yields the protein CASKDRGALNSNQPQHF. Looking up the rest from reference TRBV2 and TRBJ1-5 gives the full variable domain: EPEVTQTPSHQVTQMGQEVILRCVPISNHLYFYWYRQILGQKVEFLVSFYNNEISEKSEIFDDQFSVERPDGSNFTLKIRSTKLEDSAMYFCASKDRGALNSNQPQHFGDGTRLSIL.

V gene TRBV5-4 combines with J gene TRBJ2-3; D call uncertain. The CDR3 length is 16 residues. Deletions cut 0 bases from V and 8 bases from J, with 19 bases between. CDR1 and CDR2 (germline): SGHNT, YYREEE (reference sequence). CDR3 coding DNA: TGTGCCAGCAGCTTGGGTGGGTGGGTTGGCAGAGGTACGCAGTATTTT. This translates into CASSLGGWVGRGTQYF.

The CDR3 loop reads CASSPVHPSGRAGEQYF. Written as DNA, the CDR3 is TGTGCCAGCAGCCCTGTACATCCTAGCGGGAGGGCTGGCGAGCAGTACTTC. This chain connects TRBV7-2 to TRBJ2-7; 12 bases fit TRBD2. The CDR3 is 17 amino acids. The J segment lost 6 bases and the V segment lost 5 bases, leaving 14 bases of the junction unmatched. In germline, CDR1 is SGHTA, CDR2 FQGNSA.

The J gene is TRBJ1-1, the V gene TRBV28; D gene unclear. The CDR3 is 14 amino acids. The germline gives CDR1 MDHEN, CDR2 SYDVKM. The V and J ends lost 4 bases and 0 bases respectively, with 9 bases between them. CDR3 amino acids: CASSSRLLNTEAFF. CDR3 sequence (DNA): TGTGCCAGCAGTTCTCGATTATTGAACACTGAAGCTTTCTTT.

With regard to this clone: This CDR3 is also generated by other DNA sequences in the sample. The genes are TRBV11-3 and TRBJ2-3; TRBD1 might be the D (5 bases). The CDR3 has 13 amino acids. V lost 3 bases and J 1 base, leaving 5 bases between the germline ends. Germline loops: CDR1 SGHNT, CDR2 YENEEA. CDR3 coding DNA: TGTGCCAGCAGCTTCAGGGGCACAGATACGCAGTATTTT. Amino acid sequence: CASSFRGTDTQYF.

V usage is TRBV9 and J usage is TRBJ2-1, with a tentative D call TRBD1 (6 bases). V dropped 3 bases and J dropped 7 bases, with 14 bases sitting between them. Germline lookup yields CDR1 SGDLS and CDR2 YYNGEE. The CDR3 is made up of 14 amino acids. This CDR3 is CASSEGTKGNEQFF. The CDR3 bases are TGTGCCAGCAGCGAGGGGACAAAGGGGAATGAGCAGTTCTTC.

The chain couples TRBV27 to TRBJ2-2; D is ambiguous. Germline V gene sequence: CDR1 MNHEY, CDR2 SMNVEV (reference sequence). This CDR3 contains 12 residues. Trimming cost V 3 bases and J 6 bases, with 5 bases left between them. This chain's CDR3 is CASSFNPGELFF. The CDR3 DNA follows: TGTGCCAGCAGTTTTAACCCCGGGGAGCTGTTTTTT.

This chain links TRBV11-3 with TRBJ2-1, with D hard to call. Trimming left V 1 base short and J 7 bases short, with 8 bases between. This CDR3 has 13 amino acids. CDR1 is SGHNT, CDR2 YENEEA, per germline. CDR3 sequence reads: CASSLVGQNEQFF. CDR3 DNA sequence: TGTGCCAGCAGCTTAGTCGGGCAGAATGAGCAGTTCTTC.